This T cell receptor beta chain was captured by sequencing in a study of T cell responses to AZD1222 COVID-19 vaccine. The study, taken as a whole, reports: Per reports, nearly half of all spike-specific TCRs target regions that are unmutated in variants. It should be noted that donors were predominantly white British and more often female, and clonal diversity was possibly underestimated. With two AZD1222 doses given, Spike-specific TCR breadth and depth both rose. Baseline testing showed seropositivity in only six AZD1222 recipients.

Points on this clone: Its target is unknown.

The protocol was immunoSEQ multiplex PCR, while the TCRdb copy is restricted to in-frame clones and leaves out a portion. Here the sample spans about 75,000 clones, about nine tenths being singletons. CDR1 and CDR2 from the germline V gene are KGHDR and SFDVKD. The CDR3 has 15 amino acids. Trimming pared 5 bases from V and 0 bases from J, leaving 13 bases between. The sample consisted of peripheral blood, taken 28 days after the second dose of the MenACWY control vaccine. The rearrangement links TRBV24-1 to TRBJ2-7; D might be TRBD1 or TRBD2, each matching 5 bases. The TCR originated in an adult who received the MenACWY meningococcal vaccine as a control. This chain's CDR3 is CATSAGTADSYEQYF. For the CDR3, the DNA is TGTGCCACCAGTGCAGGGACGGCGGACTCCTACGAGCAGTACTTC.